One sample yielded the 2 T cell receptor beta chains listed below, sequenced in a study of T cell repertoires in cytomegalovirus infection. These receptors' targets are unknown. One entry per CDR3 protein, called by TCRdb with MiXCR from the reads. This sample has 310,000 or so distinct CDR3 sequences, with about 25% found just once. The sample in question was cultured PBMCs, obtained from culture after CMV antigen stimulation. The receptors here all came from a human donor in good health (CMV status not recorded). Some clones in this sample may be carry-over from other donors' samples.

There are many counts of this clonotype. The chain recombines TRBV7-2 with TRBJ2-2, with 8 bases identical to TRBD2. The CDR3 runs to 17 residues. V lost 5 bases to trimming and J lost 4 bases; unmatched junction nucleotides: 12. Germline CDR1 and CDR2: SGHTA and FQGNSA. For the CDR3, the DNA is TGTGCCAGCAGCCAAATCAGAGCGGGAGCAGTCACCGGGGAGCTGTTTTTT. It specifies CASSQIRAGAVTGELFF.

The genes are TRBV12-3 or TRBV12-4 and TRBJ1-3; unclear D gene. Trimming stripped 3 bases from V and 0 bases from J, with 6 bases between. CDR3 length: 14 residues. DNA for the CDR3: TGTGCCAGCAGTTTGGAGCTCTCTGGAAACACCATATATTTT. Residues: CASSLELSGNTIYF.